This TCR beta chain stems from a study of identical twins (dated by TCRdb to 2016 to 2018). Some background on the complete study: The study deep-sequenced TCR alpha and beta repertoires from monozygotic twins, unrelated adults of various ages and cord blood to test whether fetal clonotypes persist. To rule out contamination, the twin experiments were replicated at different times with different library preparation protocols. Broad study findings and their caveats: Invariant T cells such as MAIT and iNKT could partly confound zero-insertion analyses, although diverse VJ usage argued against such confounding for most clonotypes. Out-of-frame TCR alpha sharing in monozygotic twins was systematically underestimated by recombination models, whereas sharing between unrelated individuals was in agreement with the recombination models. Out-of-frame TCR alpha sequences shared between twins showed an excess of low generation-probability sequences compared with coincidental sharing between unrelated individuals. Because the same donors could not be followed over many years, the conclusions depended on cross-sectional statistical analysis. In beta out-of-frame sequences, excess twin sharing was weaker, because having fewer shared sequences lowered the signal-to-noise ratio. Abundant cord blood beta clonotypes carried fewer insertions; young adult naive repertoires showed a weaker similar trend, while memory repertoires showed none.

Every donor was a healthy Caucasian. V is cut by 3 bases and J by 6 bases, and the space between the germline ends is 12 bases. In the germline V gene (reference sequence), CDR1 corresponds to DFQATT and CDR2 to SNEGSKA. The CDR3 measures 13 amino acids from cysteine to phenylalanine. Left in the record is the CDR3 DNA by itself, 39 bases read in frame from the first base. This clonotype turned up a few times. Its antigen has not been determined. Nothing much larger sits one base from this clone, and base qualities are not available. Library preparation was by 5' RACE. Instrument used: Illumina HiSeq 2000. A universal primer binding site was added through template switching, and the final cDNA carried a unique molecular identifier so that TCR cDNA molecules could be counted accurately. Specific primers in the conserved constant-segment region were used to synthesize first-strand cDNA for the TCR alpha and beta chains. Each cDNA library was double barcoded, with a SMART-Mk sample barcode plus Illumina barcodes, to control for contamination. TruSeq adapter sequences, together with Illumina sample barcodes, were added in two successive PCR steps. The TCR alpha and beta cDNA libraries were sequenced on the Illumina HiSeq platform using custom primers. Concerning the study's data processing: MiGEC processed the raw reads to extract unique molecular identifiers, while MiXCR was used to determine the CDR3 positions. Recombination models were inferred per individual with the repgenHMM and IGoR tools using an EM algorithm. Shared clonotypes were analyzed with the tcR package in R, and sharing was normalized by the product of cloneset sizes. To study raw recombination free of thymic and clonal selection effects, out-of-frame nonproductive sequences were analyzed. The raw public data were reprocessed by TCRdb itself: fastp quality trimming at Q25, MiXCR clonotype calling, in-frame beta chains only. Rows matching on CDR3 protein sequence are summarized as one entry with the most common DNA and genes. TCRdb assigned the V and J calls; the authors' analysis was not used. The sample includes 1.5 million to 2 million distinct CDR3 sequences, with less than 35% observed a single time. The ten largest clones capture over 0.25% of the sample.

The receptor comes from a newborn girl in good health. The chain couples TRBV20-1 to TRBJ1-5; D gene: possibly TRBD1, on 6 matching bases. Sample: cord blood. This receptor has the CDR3 CSASNGGTQPQHF. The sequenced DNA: TGCAGTGCTAGCAACGGGGGCACTCAGCCCCAGCATTTT.